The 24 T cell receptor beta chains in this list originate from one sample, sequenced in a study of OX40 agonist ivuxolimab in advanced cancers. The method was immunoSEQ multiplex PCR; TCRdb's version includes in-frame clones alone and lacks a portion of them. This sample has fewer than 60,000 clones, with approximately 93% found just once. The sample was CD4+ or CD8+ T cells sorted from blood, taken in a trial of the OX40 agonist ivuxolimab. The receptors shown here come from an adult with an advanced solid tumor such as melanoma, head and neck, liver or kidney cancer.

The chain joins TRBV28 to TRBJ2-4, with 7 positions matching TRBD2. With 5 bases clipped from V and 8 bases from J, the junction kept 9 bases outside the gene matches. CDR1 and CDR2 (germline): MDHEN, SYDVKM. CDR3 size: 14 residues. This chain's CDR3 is CASSPLAGRDIQYF. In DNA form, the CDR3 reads TGTGCCAGCAGTCCCCTGGCAGGGAGGGACATTCAGTACTTC.

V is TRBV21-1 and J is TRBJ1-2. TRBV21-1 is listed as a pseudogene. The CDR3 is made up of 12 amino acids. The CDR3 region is CASSKSGLGYTF. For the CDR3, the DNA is TGTGCCAGCAGCAAATCAGGACTCGGCTACACCTTC.

The CDR3 loop is CASSFGTDDNEQFF. The DNA of the CDR3 is TGTGCCAGCAGCTTCGGGACAGACGACAATGAGCAGTTCTTC. V and J are TRBV13 and TRBJ2-1; the match to TRBD1 covers 7 bases. CDR3 length: 14 residues. Germline CDR1 PRHDT, CDR2 FYEKMQ (reference sequence). The V segment lost 3 bases and the J segment 5 bases; nucleotides outside the gene matches: 4.

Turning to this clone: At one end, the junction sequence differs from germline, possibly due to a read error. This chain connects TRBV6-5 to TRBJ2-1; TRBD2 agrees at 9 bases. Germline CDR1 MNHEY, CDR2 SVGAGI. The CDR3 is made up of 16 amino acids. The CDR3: CASSNSGLARYNEQFF. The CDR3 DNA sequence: TGTGCCAGCAGTAACTCAGGACTAGCGAGGTACAATGAGCAGTTCTTC.

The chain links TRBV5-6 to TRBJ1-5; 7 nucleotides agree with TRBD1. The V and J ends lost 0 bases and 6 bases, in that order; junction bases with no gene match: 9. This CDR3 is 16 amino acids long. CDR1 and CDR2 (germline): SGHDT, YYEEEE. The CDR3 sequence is CASSLGPDRVGQPQHF. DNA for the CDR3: TGTGCCAGCAGCTTGGGGCCCGACAGGGTCGGTCAGCCCCAGCATTTT.

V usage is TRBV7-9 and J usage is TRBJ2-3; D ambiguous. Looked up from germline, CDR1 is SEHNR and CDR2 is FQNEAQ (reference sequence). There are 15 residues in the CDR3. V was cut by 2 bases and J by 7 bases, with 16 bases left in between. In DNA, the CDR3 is TGTGCCAGCAGCTTATCTGCGGCAGGAAAACATACGCAGTATTTT. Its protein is CASSLSAAGKHTQYF.

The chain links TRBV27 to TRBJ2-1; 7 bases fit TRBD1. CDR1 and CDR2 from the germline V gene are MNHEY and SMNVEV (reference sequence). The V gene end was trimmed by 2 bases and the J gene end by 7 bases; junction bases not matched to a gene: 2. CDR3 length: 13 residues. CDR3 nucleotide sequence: TGTGCCAGCAGTTTAGGGACAGTAAATGAGCAGTTCTTC. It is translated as CASSLGTVNEQFF.

The CDR3: CASSLAGGPYEQYF. CDR3 nucleotide sequence: TGTGCCAGCAGTTTAGCCGGGGGACCCTACGAGCAGTACTTC. The chain couples TRBV28 to TRBJ2-7; the D gene is possibly TRBD2 (6 bases). The CDR3 length is 14 residues. Trimming took 2 bases from V and 2 from J, leaving 10 bases between them. Germline-derived CDR1 and CDR2 are MDHEN and SYDVKM.

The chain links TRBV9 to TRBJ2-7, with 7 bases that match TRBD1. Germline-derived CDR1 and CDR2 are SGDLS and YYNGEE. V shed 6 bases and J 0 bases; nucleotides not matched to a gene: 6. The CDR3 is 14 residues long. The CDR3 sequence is CASNRQGISYEQYF. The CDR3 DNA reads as TGTGCCAGCAATCGACAGGGAATCTCCTACGAGCAGTACTTC.

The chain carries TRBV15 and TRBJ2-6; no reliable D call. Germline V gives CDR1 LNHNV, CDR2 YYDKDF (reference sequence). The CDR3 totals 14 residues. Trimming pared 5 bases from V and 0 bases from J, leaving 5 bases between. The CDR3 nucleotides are TGTGCCACCAGCCTTTACTCTGGGGCCAACGTCCTGACTTTC. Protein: CATSLYSGANVLTF.

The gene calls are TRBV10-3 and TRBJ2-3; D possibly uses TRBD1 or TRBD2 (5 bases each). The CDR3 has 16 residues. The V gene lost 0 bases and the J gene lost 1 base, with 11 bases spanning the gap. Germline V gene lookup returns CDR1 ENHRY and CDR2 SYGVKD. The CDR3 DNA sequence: TGTGCCATCAGTGAGTCGCACGGGGCCGGCACAGATACGCAGTATTTT. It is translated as CAISESHGAGTDTQYF.

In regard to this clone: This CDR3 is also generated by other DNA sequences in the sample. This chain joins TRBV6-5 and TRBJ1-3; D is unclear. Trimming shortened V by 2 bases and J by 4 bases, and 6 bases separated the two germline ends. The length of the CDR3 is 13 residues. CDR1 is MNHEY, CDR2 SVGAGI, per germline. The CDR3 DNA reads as TGTGCCAGCAGTTACCGCCAGGGAAACACCATATATTTT. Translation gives CASSYRQGNTIYF.

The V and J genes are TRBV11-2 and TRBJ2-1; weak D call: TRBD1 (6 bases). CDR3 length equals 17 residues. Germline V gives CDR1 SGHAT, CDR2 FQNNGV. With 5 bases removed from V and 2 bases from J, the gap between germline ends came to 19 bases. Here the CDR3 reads CASSPRSGQSPYNEQFF. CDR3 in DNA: TGTGCCAGCAGCCCAAGGAGTGGACAGAGCCCCTACAATGAGCAGTTCTTC.

DNA of the CDR3: TGTGCCAGCAGTTTATATCGCAGCGCCTCTGGAAACACCATATATTTT. This codes for CASSLYRSASGNTIYF. The V and J genes are TRBV28 and TRBJ1-3; no definite D call. CDR1 is MDHEN, CDR2 SYDVKM, per germline. Trimming removed 1 base from V and 0 bases from J, with 10 bases in between. The CDR3 extends over 16 amino acids.

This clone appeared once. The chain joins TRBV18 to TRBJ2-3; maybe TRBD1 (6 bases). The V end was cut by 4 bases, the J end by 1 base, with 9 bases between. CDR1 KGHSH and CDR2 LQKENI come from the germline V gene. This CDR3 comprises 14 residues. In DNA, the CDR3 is TGTGCCAGCTCACTACGACAGGGCACAGATACGCAGTATTTT. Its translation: CASSLRQGTDTQYF.

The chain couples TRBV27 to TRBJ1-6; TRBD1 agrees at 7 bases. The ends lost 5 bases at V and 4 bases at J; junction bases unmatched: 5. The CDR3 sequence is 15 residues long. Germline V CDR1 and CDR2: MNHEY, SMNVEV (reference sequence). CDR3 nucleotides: TGTGCCAGCAGTCCGGGACAGATGTATAATTCACCCCTCCACTTT. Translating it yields CASSPGQMYNSPLHF.

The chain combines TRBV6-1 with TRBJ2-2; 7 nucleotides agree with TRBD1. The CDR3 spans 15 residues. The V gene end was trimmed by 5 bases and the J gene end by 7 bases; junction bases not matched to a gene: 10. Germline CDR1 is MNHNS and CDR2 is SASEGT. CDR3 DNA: TGTGCCAGCAGTCATCGACAGGGTCAGGGCGGGGAGCTGTTTTTT. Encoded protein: CASSHRQGQGGELFF.

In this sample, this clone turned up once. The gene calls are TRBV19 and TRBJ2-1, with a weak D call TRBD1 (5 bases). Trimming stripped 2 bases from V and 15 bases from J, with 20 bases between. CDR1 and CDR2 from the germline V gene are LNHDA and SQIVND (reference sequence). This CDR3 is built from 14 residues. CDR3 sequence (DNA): TGTGCCAGTAGTATAAGGGATCTCAGGACAATTTTGTTCTTC. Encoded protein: CASSIRDLRTILFF.

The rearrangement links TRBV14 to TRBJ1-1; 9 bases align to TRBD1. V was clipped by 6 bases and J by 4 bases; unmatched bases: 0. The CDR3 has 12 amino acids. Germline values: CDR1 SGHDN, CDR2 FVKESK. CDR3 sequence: CASRTGGTEAFF. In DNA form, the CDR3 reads TGTGCCAGCAGGACAGGGGGCACTGAAGCTTTCTTT.

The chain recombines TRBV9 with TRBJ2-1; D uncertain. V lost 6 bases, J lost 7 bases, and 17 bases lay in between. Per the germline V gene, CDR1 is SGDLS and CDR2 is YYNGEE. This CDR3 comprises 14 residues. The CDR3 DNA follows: TGTGCCAGCATACCGCAATCCGTAGTAAATGAGCAGTTCTTC. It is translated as CASIPQSVVNEQFF.

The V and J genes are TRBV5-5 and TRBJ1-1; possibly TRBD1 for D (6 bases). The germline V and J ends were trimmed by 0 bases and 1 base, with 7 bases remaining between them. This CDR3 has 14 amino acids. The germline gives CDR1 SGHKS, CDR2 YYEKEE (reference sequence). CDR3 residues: CASSLGGRNTEAFF. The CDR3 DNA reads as TGTGCCAGCAGCTTGGGGGGGCGGAACACTGAAGCTTTCTTT.

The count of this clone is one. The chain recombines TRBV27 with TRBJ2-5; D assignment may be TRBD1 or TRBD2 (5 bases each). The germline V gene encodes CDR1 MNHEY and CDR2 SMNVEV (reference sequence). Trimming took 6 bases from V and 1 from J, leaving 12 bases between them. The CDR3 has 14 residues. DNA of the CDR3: TGTGCCAGCAGAACGGGACGGCTCCAAGAGACCCAGTACTTC. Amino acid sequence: CASRTGRLQETQYF.

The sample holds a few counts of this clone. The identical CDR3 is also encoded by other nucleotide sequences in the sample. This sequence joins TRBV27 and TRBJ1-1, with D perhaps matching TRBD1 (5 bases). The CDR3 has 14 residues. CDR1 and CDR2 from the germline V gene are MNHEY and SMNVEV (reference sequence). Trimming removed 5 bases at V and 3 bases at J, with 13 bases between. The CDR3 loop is CASSPRGRYTEAFF. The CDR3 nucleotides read TGTGCCAGCAGTCCAAGGGGCAGGTACACTGAAGCTTTCTTT.

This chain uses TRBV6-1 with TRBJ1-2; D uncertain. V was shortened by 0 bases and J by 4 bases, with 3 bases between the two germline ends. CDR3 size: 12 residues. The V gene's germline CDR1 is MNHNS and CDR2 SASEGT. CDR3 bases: TGTGCCAGCAGTGAAGCAGGCTATGGCTACACCTTC. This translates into CASSEAGYGYTF.